These 32 T cell receptor beta chains share one sample of origin, sequenced in a study of blood T cell repertoires in COVID-19. Produced via immunoSEQ multiplex PCR; TCRdb's table is partial and in-frame only. The sample contains about 61,000 clones, 70% to 80% of which appear only once. The specimen was peripheral blood. The receptors were gathered from a man older than 75 with active or convalescent COVID-19.

The chain has TRBV4-1 and TRBJ1-3; perhaps TRBD1 as D (5 bases). The germline gives CDR1 MGHRA, CDR2 YSYEKL. CDR3 length: 17 residues. Trimming left V 3 bases short and J 0 bases short, with 15 bases between. The DNA for the CDR3 is TGCGCCAGCAGCCATCCCCTCAGGGCTTCCTCTGGAAACACCATATATTTT. This gives the protein CASSHPLRASSGNTIYF.

The rearrangement uses TRBV3-1 (or the pseudogene TRBV3-2) and TRBJ2-3; a possible D gene is TRBD2 (5 bases). The V gene's germline CDR1 is LGHDT and CDR2 YNNKEL (reference sequence). V was trimmed by 1 base and J by 5 bases, leaving 10 bases between them. This CDR3 region has 14 residues. Here the CDR3 DNA reads TGTGCCAGCAGCCAAGCAGTGAGCGGAGATACGCAGTATTTT. Translated: CASSQAVSGDTQYF.

The chain combines TRBV14 with TRBJ2-7; D may be TRBD2 (5 bases). The V end lost 4 bases, the J end lost 4 bases, and 8 bases lay between the germline ends. The CDR3 runs 12 residues. Germline V gene lookup returns CDR1 SGHDN and CDR2 FVKESK. CDR3 in DNA: TGTGCCAGCAGCCTCGAGGGTTACGAGCAGTACTTC. Translating gives CASSLEGYEQYF.

V usage is TRBV7-9 and J usage is TRBJ2-3, with D uncertain. This CDR3 has 14 amino acids. Per the germline V gene, CDR1 is SEHNR and CDR2 is FQNEAQ (reference sequence). Trimming pared 1 base from V and 6 bases from J, leaving 11 bases between. Here the CDR3 DNA reads TGTGCCAGCAGCTTAGAGACTCCATTGGATACGCAGTATTTT. As protein: CASSLETPLDTQYF.

The chain joins TRBV5-1 to TRBJ2-3, with 12 bases that match TRBD1. Germline V lookup: CDR1 SGHRS, CDR2 YFSETQ. Trimming at V came to 4 bases and at J to 6 bases, leaving 3 bases not matched to a gene. The CDR3 loop spans 14 amino acids. The CDR3 is CASSKGQGADTQYF. The CDR3 DNA reads as TGCGCCAGCAGCAAGGGACAGGGGGCGGATACGCAGTATTTT.

About this clone itself: Within the sample, other DNA sequences also encode this same CDR3. The chain recombines TRBV29-1 with TRBJ2-7; 12 positions agree with TRBD1. The CDR3 consists of 15 residues. From germline, CDR1 is SQVTM and CDR2 ANQGSEA. V was pared by 1 base and J by 4 bases, with 5 bases of the junction left unmatched. The CDR3, as DNA: TGCAGCGTTGAAGGGGGGACAGGGGGCTTGTACGAGCAGTACTTC. This gives the protein CSVEGGTGGLYEQYF.

This chain uses TRBV7-3 with TRBJ2-1, with a possible D match to TRBD2 (6 bases). Germline loops: CDR1 SGHTA, CDR2 FQGTGA. The length of the CDR3 is 14 residues. Deletions cut 5 bases from V and 9 bases from J, with 17 bases between. CDR3 nucleotide sequence: TGTGCCAGCAGCAGCGGGTCTGAGGCCCCTGAGCAGTTCTTC. It specifies CASSSGSEAPEQFF.

This chain joins TRBV5-1 and TRBJ1-1; no clear D. The germline V gene encodes CDR1 SGHRS and CDR2 YFSETQ. The CDR3 is 14 amino acids. Deletions cut 1 base from V and 2 bases from J, with 9 bases between. The CDR3 sequence is CASSLTALNTEAFF. The CDR3 DNA follows: TGCGCCAGCAGCTTGACAGCCTTAAACACTGAAGCTTTCTTT.

V usage is TRBV2 and J usage is TRBJ1-1; 8 bases agree with TRBD1. Germline-derived CDR1 and CDR2 are SNHLY and FYNNEI. This CDR3 spans 17 amino acids. After removal of 4 bases from V and 5 bases from J, the junction contained 15 bases not matched to a gene. The CDR3 nucleotides are TGTGCCAGCAGTGGATTCGCCAGGGGGCAATTCAGGACTGAAGCTTTCTTT. Translation: CASSGFARGQFRTEAFF.

The chain couples TRBV2 to TRBJ1-5, with 8 positions matching TRBD1. Germline CDR1 is SNHLY and CDR2 is FYNNEI. The J segment lost 2 bases and the V segment lost 6 bases, leaving 6 bases of the junction unmatched. This CDR3 contains 15 residues. The DNA of the CDR3 is TGTGCCAGCAGCCGGCAGGGGGCTGGCAATCAGCCCCAGCATTTT. As protein: CASSRQGAGNQPQHF.

This chain links TRBV27 with TRBJ2-7; 8 nucleotides line up with TRBD2. J was trimmed by 3 bases and V by 5 bases; bases with no gene match: 6. The CDR3 runs to 14 residues. From germline, CDR1 is MNHEY and CDR2 SMNVEV (reference sequence). The CDR3 is CASSPGTSSYEQYF. The DNA of the CDR3 is TGTGCCAGCAGTCCAGGGACTAGTAGCTACGAGCAGTACTTC.

The chain has TRBV11-2 and TRBJ2-7; TRBD1 agrees at 8 bases. V lost 5 bases, J lost 6 bases, and 9 bases stayed unmatched. CDR3 length: 14 residues. Germline V gene sequence: CDR1 SGHAT, CDR2 FQNNGV. The DNA for the CDR3 is TGTGCCAGCAGCCCACGTCGGACAGGGAGCGAGCAGTACTTC. Amino acids: CASSPRRTGSEQYF.

J is TRBJ1-6 and V is TRBV19; 9 nucleotides agree with TRBD1. The V gene end was trimmed by 4 bases and the J gene end by 10 bases; junction bases not matched to a gene: 8. The CDR3 runs to 15 residues. Per the germline V gene, CDR1 is LNHDA and CDR2 is SQIVND (reference sequence). CDR3 protein: CASSTRDRDASPLHF. The CDR3 DNA reads TGTGCCAGTAGTACCCGGGACAGGGACGCCTCACCCCTCCACTTT.

This chain joins TRBV5-1 and TRBJ1-2, with no clear D. Germline loops: CDR1 SGHRS, CDR2 YFSETQ. V shed 0 bases and J shed 3 bases, with 6 bases lying between them. The length of the CDR3 is 13 residues. The CDR3 loop is CASSLDADYGYTF. DNA of the CDR3: TGCGCCAGCAGCTTGGATGCAGACTATGGCTACACCTTC.

The chain links TRBV7-8 to TRBJ2-1, with 8 bases fitting TRBD2. CDR3 length equals 15 residues. The V and J ends lost 5 bases and 5 bases, in that order; junction bases with no gene match: 8. Germline V gene lookup returns CDR1 SGHVS and CDR2 FQNEAQ. Written as DNA, the CDR3 is TGTGCCAGCAGCCCCAGCGGGGGTGGGAACAATGAGCAGTTCTTC. It specifies CASSPSGGGNNEQFF. Looking up the rest from reference TRBV7-8 and TRBJ2-1 gives the full variable domain: GAGVSQSPRYKVAKRGQDVALRCDPISGHVSLFWYQQALGQGPEFLTYFQNEAQLDKSGLPSDRFFAERPEGSVSTLKIQRTQQEDSAVYLCASSPSGGGNNEQFFGPGTRLTVL.

The chain recombines TRBV3-1 (or the pseudogene TRBV3-2) with TRBJ2-3; 13 bases agree with TRBD2. Germline-derived CDR1 and CDR2 are LGHDT and YNNKEL (reference sequence). There are 17 residues in the CDR3. Trimming cost V 4 bases and J 1 base; bases outside gene matches: 5. The CDR3 DNA follows: TGTGCCAGCAGCCCCGGGACTAGCGGGAAAGGCACAGATACGCAGTATTTT. Translated, it gives CASSPGTSGKGTDTQYF.

The CDR3 coding sequence is TGTGCCAGCAGCCACCCGACAGGGGGTGGTGAAAAACTGTTTTTT. Protein product: CASSHPTGGGEKLFF. This sequence joins TRBV3-1 (or the pseudogene TRBV3-2) and TRBJ1-4; TRBD1 aligns across 9 bases. The CDR3 loop spans 15 amino acids. In germline, CDR1 is LGHDT, CDR2 YNNKEL (reference sequence). The V segment lost 3 bases and the J segment 7 bases; nucleotides outside the gene matches: 6.

The chain combines TRBV24-1 with TRBJ2-3; 11 nucleotides match TRBD2. Germline-derived CDR1 and CDR2 are KGHDR and SFDVKD. The junction had 4 bases not matched to a gene; V was cut back by 10 bases and J by 2 bases. The CDR3 is 14 residues long. The CDR3 region is CATGTSGNTDTQYF. The CDR3 nucleotides read TGTGCCACAGGGACTAGCGGTAACACAGATACGCAGTATTTT.

The V and J genes are TRBV9 and TRBJ2-7, with 13 bases lining up with TRBD2. The CDR3 consists of 16 residues. CDR1 SGDLS and CDR2 YYNGEE come from the germline V gene. Trimming removed 3 bases from V and 1 base from J; junction bases left unmatched: 4. CDR3 residues: CASSAGLAGVSYEQYF. The CDR3 nucleotides read TGTGCCAGCAGCGCCGGACTAGCGGGAGTATCCTACGAGCAGTACTTC.

This chain uses TRBV11-2 with TRBJ2-2; 7 bases line up with TRBD1. The CDR3 has 16 residues. V was clipped by 5 bases and J by 5 bases; unmatched bases: 11. Per germline, CDR1 SGHAT and CDR2 FQNNGV. The CDR3 spells CASSPDRGQMTGELFF. The CDR3 DNA sequence: TGTGCCAGCAGCCCGGACCGGGGACAGATGACCGGGGAGCTGTTTTTT.

The chain has TRBV18 and TRBJ1-2; maybe TRBD1 (6 bases). V lost 5 bases to trimming and J lost 1 base, with 11 bases between them. This CDR3 comprises 14 residues. Germline-derived CDR1 and CDR2 are KGHSH and LQKENI. CDR3 sequence reads: CASSAGQSNYGYTF. CDR3 sequence (DNA): TGTGCCAGCTCAGCTGGACAGAGTAACTATGGCTACACCTTC.

The chain has TRBV29-1 and TRBJ2-7, with 7 positions matching TRBD1. The CDR3 runs to 15 residues. Trimming took 0 bases from V and 3 from J; bases not matched to a gene: 8. Germline V gives CDR1 SQVTM, CDR2 ANQGSEA. The chain's CDR3 is CSVEDHKGQHYEQYF. The CDR3 DNA reads as TGCAGCGTTGAAGATCACAAGGGACAGCACTACGAGCAGTACTTC.

The gene calls are TRBV18 and TRBJ1-6; 10 nucleotides agree with TRBD1. CDR1 is KGHSH, CDR2 LQKENI, per germline. The CDR3 length is 17 residues. Trimming took 0 bases from V and 5 from J; bases not matched to a gene: 4. The CDR3 is CASSPPVGTGDNSPLHF. The CDR3 DNA sequence: TGTGCCAGCTCACCACCGGTCGGGACAGGGGATAATTCACCCCTCCACTTT.

The V call is TRBV12-3 or TRBV12-4, the J call TRBJ2-1; D gene unclear. V was pared by 6 bases and J by 8 bases, with 11 bases between. The CDR3 has 12 amino acids. This chain's CDR3 is CASSRSRDEQFF. In DNA form, the CDR3 reads TGTGCCAGCAGCCGTAGCAGAGATGAGCAGTTCTTC.

The table lists this clone with a few counts. The chain joins TRBV28 to TRBJ2-7; D gene ambiguous. V gave up 7 bases and J gave up 6 bases, with 13 bases separating them. The length of the CDR3 is 12 residues. CDR1 is MDHEN, CDR2 SYDVKM, per germline. CDR3 bases: TGTGCCAGCAATGTGCCTCCCGGCGAGCAGTACTTC. It encodes CASNVPPGEQYF.

The sample holds a few counts of this clone. V and J are TRBV18 and TRBJ1-2; 9 bases are a match to TRBD1. CDR3 length: 14 amino acids. Per the germline V gene, CDR1 is KGHSH and CDR2 is LQKENI. The J segment lost 7 bases and the V segment lost 6 bases, leaving 9 bases of the junction unmatched. CDR3 sequence reads: CASSRGQGVGGYTF. CDR3 sequence (DNA): TGTGCCAGCTCTCGGGGACAGGGTGTTGGTGGCTACACCTTC.

This clone occurred once. The J gene is TRBJ2-1, the V gene TRBV24-1; 14 bases are a match to TRBD2. Per germline, CDR1 KGHDR and CDR2 SFDVKD. After removal of 4 bases from V and 9 bases from J, the junction contained 10 bases not matched to a gene. CDR3 size: 17 residues. The CDR3 DNA is TGTGCCACCAGTGACCCGGGACTAGCGGGAGCAGGGGTTGAGCAGTTCTTC. This gives the protein CATSDPGLAGAGVEQFF.

V and J are TRBV19 and TRBJ1-4; 7 positions agree with TRBD1. CDR1 LNHDA and CDR2 SQIVND come from the germline V gene (reference sequence). CDR3 length equals 14 residues. The V and J ends lost 4 bases and 4 bases, in that order; junction bases with no gene match: 3. As DNA, the CDR3 is TGTGCCAGTAGTACCGGGACAGTTAATGAAAAACTGTTTTTT. This translates into CASSTGTVNEKLFF.

The chain combines TRBV6-2 or TRBV6-3 with TRBJ1-5; D might be TRBD1 (5 bases). V was trimmed by 2 bases and J by 3 bases, leaving 20 bases between them. CDR1 is MNHEY, CDR2 SVGEGT, per germline. The CDR3 has 18 residues. The CDR3 region has the DNA TGTGCCAGCAGTTACCAAAAAGCCAACCCAGGGTTCAATCAGCCCCAGCATTTT. Protein product: CASSYQKANPGFNQPQHF.

J is TRBJ2-1 and V is TRBV27, with 11 bases that match TRBD2. V lost 7 bases, J lost 0 bases, and 11 bases stayed unmatched. The CDR3 extends over 18 amino acids. The germline V gene has CDR1 MNHEY and CDR2 SMNVEV (reference sequence). As DNA, the CDR3 is TGTGCCAGCATAAAGGGGACTAGCGGTGCCAGCTCCTACAATGAGCAGTTCTTC. Its protein product is CASIKGTSGASSYNEQFF.

This clone was seen only a few times. This sequence joins TRBV19 and TRBJ1-5; D is undetermined. The CDR3 is 15 residues long. The germline CDR1 and CDR2 sequences are LNHDA and SQIVND (reference sequence). V lost 0 bases and J lost 3, with 9 bases in between. CDR3 loop: CASSIDEGPNQPQHF. The DNA of the CDR3 is TGTGCCAGTAGTATAGACGAGGGCCCCAATCAGCCCCAGCATTTT.

This clone appeared a few times. The chain combines TRBV28 with TRBJ1-6; possibly TRBD1 for D (5 bases). The CDR3 contains 13 residues. V lost 6 bases and J lost 9, with 12 bases in between. Germline CDR1 and CDR2: MDHEN and SYDVKM. In nucleotides, the CDR3 is TGTGCCAGCAGCCCTCGACAGATTTCACCCCTCCACTTT. This codes for CASSPRQISPLHF.